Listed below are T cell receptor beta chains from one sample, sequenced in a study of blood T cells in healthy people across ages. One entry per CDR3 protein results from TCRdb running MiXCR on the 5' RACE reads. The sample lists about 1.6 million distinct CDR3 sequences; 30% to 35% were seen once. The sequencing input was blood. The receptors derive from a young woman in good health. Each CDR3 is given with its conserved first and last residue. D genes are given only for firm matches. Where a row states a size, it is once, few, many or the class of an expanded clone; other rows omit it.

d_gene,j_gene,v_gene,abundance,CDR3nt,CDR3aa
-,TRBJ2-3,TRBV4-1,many,TGCGCCAGCAGCCAAGAGAGCTTCAGCGGATTTACAGATACGCAGTATTTT,CASSQESFSGFTDTQYF
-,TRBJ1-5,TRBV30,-,TGTGCCTGGAGTGTAGCCCAGTTCCTTAGCAATCAGCCCCAGCATTTT,CAWSVAQFLSNQPQHF
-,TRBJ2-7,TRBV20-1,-,TGCAGTGCTAGTAATGTCTACGAGCAGTACTTC,CSASNVYEQYF
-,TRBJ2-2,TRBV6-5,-,TGTGCCAGCAGTTACGAACGGGGTGTCGGCAGGAACACCGGGGAGCTGTTTTTT,CASSYERGVGRNTGELFF
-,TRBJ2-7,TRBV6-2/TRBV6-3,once,TGTGCCAGCAGTTACTCTCACGACTCCTACGAGCAGTACTTC,CASSYSHDSYEQYF
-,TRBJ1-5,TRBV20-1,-,TGCAGTGCTAGAGGTCCTGATGAGCCCCAGCATTTT,CSARGPDEPQHF
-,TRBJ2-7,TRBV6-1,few,TGTGCCAGCATCGGGGGGCTCACCTACGAGCAGTACTTC,CASIGGLTYEQYF
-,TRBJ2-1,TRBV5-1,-,TGCGCCAGCAGCTTGGCCGCCCGGCTCGTCAATGAGCAGTTCTTC,CASSLAARLVNEQFF
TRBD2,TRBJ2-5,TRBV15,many,TGTGCCACCAGCAGAGATGTTGGGAGGCCGAGCGGGAGTGTAGAGACCCAGTACTTC,CATSRDVGRPSGSVETQYF
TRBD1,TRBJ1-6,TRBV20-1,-,TGCAGTGTTGTGGCGGGACAGAGGATTCGGACACCCCTCCACTTT,CSVVAGQRIRTPLHF
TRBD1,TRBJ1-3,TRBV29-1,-,TGCAGCGCCTCGGACAGGATCATGGACACCATATATTTT,CSASDRIMDTIYF
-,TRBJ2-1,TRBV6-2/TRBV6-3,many,TGTGCCAGCAAGACAGGGAGGACTGAGCAGTTCTTC,CASKTGRTEQFF
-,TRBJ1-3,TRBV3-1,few,TGTGCCAGCAGCCAAGCGCCGTTTTATTCTGGAAACACCATATATTTT,CASSQAPFYSGNTIYF
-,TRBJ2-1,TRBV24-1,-,TGTGCCACCAGTGATTTCAGGGGACAGCAGTTCTTC,CATSDFRGQQFF
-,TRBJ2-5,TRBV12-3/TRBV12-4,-,TGTGCCAGCAGTTTCCTGCGACAGGTTCGCGGAGAGACCCAGTACTTC,CASSFLRQVRGETQYF
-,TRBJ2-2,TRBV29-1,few,TGCAGCGCGAGGGGGCGTGGCGGGGGCCCGAACACCGGGGAGCTGTTTTTT,CSARGRGGGPNTGELFF
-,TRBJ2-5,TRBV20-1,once,TGCAGTGCTAGAGGGGGCGGGGCCTTCCAAGAGACCCAGTACTTC,CSARGGGAFQETQYF
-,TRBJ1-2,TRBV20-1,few,TGCAGTGCTAGAGTAGGTCGTGGCAGGGCGTATGGCTACACCTTC,CSARVGRGRAYGYTF